This T cell receptor (beta chain) came from a study of T-cell reconstitution after alpha-beta-depleted transplantation in children. General study findings and limits: One year after transplant, T-cell counts and diversity came mostly from newly produced T cells. By about two months after transplant, alpha-beta T cells reportedly arose from several hundred graft clones that had expanded.

The V end was cut by 5 bases, the J end by 3 bases, with 14 bases between. The CDR3 sequence is 15 residues long. To note about this clonotype: Its antigen is currently unknown.

Using unique molecular identifiers, the investigators prepared the TCRbeta library. One entry per CDR3 protein results from TCRdb running MiXCR on the PCR reads. The sample includes 350,000 to 500,000 distinct CDR3 sequences, about 45% of them seen just once. The TCR comes from a girl aged 2-10 years with aplastic anemia, due to receive a stem cell transplant. The sample here was PBMCs, taken before TCRalphabeta/CD19-depleted stem cell transplant. The gene calls are TRBV12-3 or TRBV12-4 and TRBJ2-1; a possible D gene is TRBD2 (6 bases). CDR3 coding DNA: TGTGCCAGCAGTAAGGGGAGGCAGTTCTACAATGAGCAGTTCTTC. Translating gives CASSKGRQFYNEQFF.